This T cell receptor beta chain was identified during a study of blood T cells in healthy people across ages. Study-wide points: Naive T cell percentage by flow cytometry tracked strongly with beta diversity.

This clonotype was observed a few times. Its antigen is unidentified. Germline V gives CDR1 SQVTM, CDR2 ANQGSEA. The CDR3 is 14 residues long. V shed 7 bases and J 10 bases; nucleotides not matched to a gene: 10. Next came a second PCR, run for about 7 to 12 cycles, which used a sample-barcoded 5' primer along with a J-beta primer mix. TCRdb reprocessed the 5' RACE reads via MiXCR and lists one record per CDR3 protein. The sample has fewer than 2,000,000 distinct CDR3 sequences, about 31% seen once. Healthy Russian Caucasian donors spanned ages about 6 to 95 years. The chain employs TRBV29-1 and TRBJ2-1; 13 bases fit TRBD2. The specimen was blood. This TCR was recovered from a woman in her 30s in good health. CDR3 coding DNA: TGCAGCGCCGCCGGACTAGCGGGAGTTGGAGAGCAGTTCTTC. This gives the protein CSAAGLAGVGEQFF.